This T cell receptor (beta chain) originates from a study of T cells after posttransplantation cyclophosphamide. Overall study results and limits: Donor-recipient repertoire similarity was low at 1-2 months, rising over year one. TRB clonality was highly associated with recipient CMV seropositivity and reactivation.

The CDR3 has 14 residues. CDR1 is MNHNY, CDR2 SVGAGI, per germline (reference sequence). After removal of 5 bases from V and 6 bases from J, the junction contained 7 bases not matched to a gene. Measured with immunoSEQ multiplex PCR; TCRdb has only the in-frame clones, and not every one. This sample carries approximately 15,000 clones, none of them present only once. This clone has at least ten counts. As yet, its antigen is unknown. Treatment was busulfan-fludarabine conditioning, a marrow graft, and cyclophosphamide on days +3 and +4. This sequence was found in a female patient between 30 and 45 years old who received an allogeneic stem cell transplant from a related donor, was CMV-positive, and had no GVHD. Some T cells may be graft donor cells. The V call is TRBV6-6, the J call TRBJ1-5; the match to TRBD1 covers 7 bases. The source was PBMCs, collected after allogeneic stem cell transplant with posttransplant cyclophosphamide. The CDR3 bases are TGTGCCAGCAGTCGACAGGGAGTGGGTCAGCCCCAGCATTTT. Its translation is CASSRQGVGQPQHF.